This record covers a single TCR beta chain. Its antigen remains unidentified. This entry is derived from a study of radiation and T cells in renal cell carcinoma. Generated by immunoSEQ multiplex PCR, the TCRdb table keeps only in-frame clones and is missing some. The sample contains around 15,000 clones, approximately 53% of which appear only once. Points from the study as a whole: Irradiated tumors held more dominant CDR3 motifs than control tumors. From baseline, blood top tumor clonotypes peaked at 2 weeks post-radiation.

Specified treatment: 15 Gy SBRT to primary tumor, nephrectomy 4 weeks later. Nephrectomy followed 15 Gy stereotactic body radiation by 4 weeks. Clear cell pathology was present in this patient's renal cell carcinoma. In germline, CDR1 is SGHKS, CDR2 YYEKEE (reference sequence). CDR3 size: 15 residues. The ends lost 4 bases at V and 2 bases at J; junction bases unmatched: 6. Sample: tumor tissue, taken from a patient whose treatment included radiotherapy and nephrectomy. The source of this sequence is a woman aged 55-75 years with renal cell carcinoma. The rearrangement uses TRBV5-5 and TRBJ1-1, with 9 bases aligning to TRBD1. The CDR3 DNA sequence: TGTGCCAGCAGCGCGACGGGACAGGGCAACACTGAAGCTTTCTTT. Protein sequence: CASSATGQGNTEAFF.